The text below deals with one TCR beta chain. The data belong to a study of T cell responses to AZD1222 COVID-19 vaccine. The V end lost 1 base, the J end lost 8 bases, and 20 bases lay between the germline ends. Looked up from germline, CDR1 is MNHEY and CDR2 is SVGAGI. The CDR3 runs 16 residues. Libraries were prepared by immunoSEQ multiplex PCR; TCRdb keeps only in-frame clonotypes and omits some of them. The table shows roughly 130,000 clones, with roughly nine tenths occurring only once. This sequence was found in an adult in good health. The sample consisted of peripheral blood, taken on day 0 of AZD1222 vaccination. The chain employs TRBV6-5 and TRBJ1-1; maybe TRBD1 (5 bases). CDR3 DNA sequence: TGTGCCAGCAGTTACTGGACCAGGGCGCTATCCACCGAAGCTTTCTTT. Its protein product is CASSYWTRALSTEAFF.